This TCR beta chain was sequenced for a study of response to subunit inactivated influenza vaccine. The study's findings and limits: Authors proposed each seasonal influenza vaccination draws in few new T cells.

MiXCR, applied by TCRdb to the RT-PCR reads, yields one record per CDR3 protein. The profile covers just over 300,000 distinct CDR3 sequences, with roughly 20% appearing a single time and around a tenth taken by the ten largest. In this sample, this clonotype turned up a few times. Antigen specificity is unknown. The TCR sequence derives from a man between 45 and 75 years old who received an inactivated influenza vaccine. Sequences were derived from PBMCs from blood, sampled roughly 20 months after vaccination.

CDR3 sequence: CASKRGTGELFF. The CDR3 DNA reads as TGTGCCAGCAAGCGGGGTACCGGGGAGCTGTTTTTT. The rearrangement links TRBV12-3 or TRBV12-4 to TRBJ2-2; 7 nucleotides match TRBD2. The CDR3 sequence is 12 residues long. With V trimmed by 7 bases and J by 5 bases, 1 base remained unmatched.